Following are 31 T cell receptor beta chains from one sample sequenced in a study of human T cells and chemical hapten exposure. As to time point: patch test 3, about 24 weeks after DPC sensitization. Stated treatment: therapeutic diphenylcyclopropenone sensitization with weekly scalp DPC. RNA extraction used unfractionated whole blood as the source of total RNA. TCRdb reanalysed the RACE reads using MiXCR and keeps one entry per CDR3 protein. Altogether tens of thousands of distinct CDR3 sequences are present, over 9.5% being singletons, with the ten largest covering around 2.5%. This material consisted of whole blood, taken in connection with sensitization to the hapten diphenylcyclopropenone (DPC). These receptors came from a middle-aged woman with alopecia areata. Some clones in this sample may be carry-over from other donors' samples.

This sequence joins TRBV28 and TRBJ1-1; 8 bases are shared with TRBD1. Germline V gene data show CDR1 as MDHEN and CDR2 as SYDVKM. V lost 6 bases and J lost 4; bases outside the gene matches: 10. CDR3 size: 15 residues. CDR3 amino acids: CASRSGQDISTEAFF. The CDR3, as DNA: TGTGCCAGCAGATCGGGACAGGATATCTCCACTGAAGCTTTCTTT.

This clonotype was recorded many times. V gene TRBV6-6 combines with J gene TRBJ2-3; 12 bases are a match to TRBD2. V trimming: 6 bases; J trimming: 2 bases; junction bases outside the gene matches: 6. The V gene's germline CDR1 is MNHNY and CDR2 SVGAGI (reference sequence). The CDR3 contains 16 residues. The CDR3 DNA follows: TGTGCCAGCAGGCCCACTAGCGGGGGGTCCACAGATACGCAGTATTTT. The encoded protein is CASRPTSGGSTDTQYF.

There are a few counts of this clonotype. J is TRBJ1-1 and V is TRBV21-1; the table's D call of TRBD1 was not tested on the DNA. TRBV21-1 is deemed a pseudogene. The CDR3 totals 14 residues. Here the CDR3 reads CASSKGGGMIGAFF. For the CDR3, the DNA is TGTGCCAGCAGCAAAGGGGGCGGCATGATTGGAGCTTTCTTT.

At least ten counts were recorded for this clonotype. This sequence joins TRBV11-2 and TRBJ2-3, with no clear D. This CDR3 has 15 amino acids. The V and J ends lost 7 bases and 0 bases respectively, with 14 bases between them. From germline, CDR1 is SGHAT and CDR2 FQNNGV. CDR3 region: CASTDRAGSTDTQYF. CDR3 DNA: TGTGCCAGCACGGACCGGGCAGGTAGCACAGATACGCAGTATTTT.

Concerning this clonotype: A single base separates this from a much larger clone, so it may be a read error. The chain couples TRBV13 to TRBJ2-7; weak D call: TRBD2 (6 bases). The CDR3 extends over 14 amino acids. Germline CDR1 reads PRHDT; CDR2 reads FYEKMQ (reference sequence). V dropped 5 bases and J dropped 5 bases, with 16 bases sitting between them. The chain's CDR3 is CASSARLVGDEQYF. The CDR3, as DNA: TGTGCCAGCAGCGCCCGACTAGTGGGCGACGAGCAGTACTTC.

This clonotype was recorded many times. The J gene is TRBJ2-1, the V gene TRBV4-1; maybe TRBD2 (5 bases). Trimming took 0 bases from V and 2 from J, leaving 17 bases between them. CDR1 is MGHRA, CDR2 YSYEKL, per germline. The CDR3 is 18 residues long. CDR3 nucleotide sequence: TGCGCCAGCAGCCAAGACCCCGGGGTTCCCCGCGCCTACAATGAGCAGTTCTTC. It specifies CASSQDPGVPRAYNEQFF.

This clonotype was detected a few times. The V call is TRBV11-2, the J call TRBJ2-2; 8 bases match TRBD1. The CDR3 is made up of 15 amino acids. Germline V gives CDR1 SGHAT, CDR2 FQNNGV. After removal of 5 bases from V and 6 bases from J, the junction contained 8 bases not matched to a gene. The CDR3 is CASSTGQGGAGELFF. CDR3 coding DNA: TGTGCCAGCAGCACAGGACAGGGCGGCGCCGGGGAGCTGTTTTTT.

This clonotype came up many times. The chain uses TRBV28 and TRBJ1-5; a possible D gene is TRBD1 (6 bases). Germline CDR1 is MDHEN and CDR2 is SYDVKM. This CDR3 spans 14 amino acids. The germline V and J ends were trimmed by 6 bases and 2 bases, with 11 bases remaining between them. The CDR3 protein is CASRQGGGNQPQHF. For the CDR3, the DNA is TGTGCCAGCAGACAGGGTGGGGGCAATCAGCCCCAGCATTTT.

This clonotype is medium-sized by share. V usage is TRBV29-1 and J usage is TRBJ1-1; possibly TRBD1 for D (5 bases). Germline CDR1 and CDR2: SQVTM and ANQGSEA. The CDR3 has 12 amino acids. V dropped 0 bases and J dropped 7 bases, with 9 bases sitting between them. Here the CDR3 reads CSVEDQGSEAFF. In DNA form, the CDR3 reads TGCAGCGTTGAAGATCAGGGCAGTGAAGCTTTCTTT. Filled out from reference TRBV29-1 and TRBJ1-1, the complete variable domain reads SAVISQKPSRDICQRGTSLTIQCQVDSQVTMMFWYRQQPGQSLTLIATANQGSEATYESGFVIDKFPISRPNLTFSTLTVSNMSPEDSSIYLCSVEDQGSEAFFGQGTRLTVV.

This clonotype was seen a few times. CDR3 sequence (DNA): TGTGCCAGCAGCTCGCTAACTAGCGGGAGAGGGAATGAGCAGTTCTTC. Translated: CASSSLTSGRGNEQFF. J is TRBJ2-1 and V is TRBV7-9, with 11 nucleotides matching TRBD2. The CDR3 sequence is 16 residues long. J was trimmed by 7 bases and V by 4 bases; bases with no gene match: 9. Germline V CDR1 and CDR2: SEHNR, FQNEAQ (reference sequence).

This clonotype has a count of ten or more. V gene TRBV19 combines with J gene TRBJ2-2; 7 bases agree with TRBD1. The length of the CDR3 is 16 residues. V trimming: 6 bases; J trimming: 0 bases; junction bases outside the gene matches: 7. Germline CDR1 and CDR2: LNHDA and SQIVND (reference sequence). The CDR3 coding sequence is TGTGCCAGTAGCCAAGACAGGGTAGCGAACACCGGGGAGCTGTTTTTT. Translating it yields CASSQDRVANTGELFF.

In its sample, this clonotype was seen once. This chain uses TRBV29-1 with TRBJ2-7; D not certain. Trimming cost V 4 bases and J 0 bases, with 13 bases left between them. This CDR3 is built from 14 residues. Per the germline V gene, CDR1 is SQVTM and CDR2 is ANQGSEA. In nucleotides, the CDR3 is TGCAGCGTTGCTGGACGCTTGCACTCCTACGAGCAGTACTTC. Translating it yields CSVAGRLHSYEQYF.

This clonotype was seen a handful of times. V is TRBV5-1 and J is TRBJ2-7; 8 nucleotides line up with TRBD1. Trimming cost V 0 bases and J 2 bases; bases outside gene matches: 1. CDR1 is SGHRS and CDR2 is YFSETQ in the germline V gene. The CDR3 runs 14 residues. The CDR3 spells CASSLGDRPYEQYF. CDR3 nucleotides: TGCGCCAGCAGCTTGGGGGACAGGCCCTACGAGCAGTACTTC.

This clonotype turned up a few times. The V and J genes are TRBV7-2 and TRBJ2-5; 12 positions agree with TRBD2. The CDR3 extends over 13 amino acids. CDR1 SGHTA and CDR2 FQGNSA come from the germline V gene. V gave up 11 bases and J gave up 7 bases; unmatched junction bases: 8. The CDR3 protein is CAGSSGGAGTQYF. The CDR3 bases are TGTGCCGGGTCTAGCGGGGGGGCCGGGACCCAGTACTTC.

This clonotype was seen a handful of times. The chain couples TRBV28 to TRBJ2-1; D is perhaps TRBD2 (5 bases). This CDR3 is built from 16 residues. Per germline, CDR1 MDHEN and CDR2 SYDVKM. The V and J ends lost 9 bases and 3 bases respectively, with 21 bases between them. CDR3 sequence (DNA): TGTGCCAGTACCGGGGTCAAGGGTGGATACTACAATGAGCAGTTCTTC. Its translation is CASTGVKGGYYNEQFF.

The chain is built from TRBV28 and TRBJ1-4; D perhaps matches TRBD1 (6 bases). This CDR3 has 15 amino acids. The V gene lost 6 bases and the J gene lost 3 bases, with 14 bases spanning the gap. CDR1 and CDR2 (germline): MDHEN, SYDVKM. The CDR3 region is CASSWEGVANEKLFF. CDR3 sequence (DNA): TGTGCCAGCAGCTGGGAGGGGGTTGCTAATGAAAAACTGTTTTTT.

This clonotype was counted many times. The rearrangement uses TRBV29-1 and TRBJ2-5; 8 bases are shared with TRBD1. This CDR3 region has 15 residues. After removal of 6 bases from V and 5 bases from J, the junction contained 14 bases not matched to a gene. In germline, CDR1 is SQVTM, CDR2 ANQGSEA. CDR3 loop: CSVTPPGQGLETQYF. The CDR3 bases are TGCAGCGTGACCCCCCCCGGACAGGGACTGGAGACCCAGTACTTC. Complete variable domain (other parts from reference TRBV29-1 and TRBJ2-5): SAVISQKPSRDICQRGTSLTIQCQVDSQVTMMFWYRQQPGQSLTLIATANQGSEATYESGFVIDKFPISRPNLTFSTLTVSNMSPEDSSIYLCSVTPPGQGLETQYFGPGTRLLVL.

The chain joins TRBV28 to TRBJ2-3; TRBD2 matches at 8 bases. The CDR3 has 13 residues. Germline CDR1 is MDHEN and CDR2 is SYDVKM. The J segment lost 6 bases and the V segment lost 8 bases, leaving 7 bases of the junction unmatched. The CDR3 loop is CASEFKRGDTQYF. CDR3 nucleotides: TGTGCCAGCGAATTCAAGCGGGGGGATACGCAGTATTTT.

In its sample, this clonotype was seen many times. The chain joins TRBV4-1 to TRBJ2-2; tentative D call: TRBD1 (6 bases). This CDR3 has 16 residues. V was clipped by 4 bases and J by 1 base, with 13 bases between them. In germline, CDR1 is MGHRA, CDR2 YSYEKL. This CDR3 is CASSRRRTENTGELFF. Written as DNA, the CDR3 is TGCGCCAGCAGCCGTAGACGGACAGAGAACACCGGGGAGCTGTTTTTT.

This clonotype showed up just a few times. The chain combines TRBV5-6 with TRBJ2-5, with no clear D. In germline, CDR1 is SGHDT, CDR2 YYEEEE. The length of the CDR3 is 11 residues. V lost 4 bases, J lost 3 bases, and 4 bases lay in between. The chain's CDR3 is CASSHEETQYF. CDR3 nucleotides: TGTGCCAGCAGCCATGAAGAGACCCAGTACTTC.

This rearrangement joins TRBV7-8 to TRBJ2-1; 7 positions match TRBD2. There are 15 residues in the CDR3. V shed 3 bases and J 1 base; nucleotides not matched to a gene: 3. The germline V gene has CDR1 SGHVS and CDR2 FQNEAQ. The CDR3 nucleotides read TGTGCCAGCAGCTTTCAGGGAGGGTCCTACAATGAGCAGTTCTTC. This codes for CASSFQGGSYNEQFF.

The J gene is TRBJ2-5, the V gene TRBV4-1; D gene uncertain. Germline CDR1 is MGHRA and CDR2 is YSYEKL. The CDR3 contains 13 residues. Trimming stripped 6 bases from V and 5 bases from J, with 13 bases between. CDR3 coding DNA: TGCGCCAGCAGTCTAGACGGTTGGGAGACCCAGTACTTC. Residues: CASSLDGWETQYF.

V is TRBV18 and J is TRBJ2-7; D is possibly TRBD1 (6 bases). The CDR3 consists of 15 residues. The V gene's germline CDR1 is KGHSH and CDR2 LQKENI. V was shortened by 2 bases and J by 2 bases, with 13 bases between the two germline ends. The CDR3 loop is CASSPARTAPYEQYF. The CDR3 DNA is TGTGCCAGCTCACCAGCCCGGACAGCCCCCTACGAGCAGTACTTC.

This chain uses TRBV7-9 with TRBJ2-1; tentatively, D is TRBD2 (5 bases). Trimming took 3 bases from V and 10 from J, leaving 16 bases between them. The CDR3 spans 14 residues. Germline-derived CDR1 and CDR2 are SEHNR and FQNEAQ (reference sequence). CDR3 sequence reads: CASSFLSYSGEQFF. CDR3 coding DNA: TGTGCCAGCAGCTTTCTTTCTTATTCGGGGGAGCAGTTCTTC. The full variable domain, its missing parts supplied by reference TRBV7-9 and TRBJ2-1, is DTGVSQNPRHKITKRGQNVTFRCDPISEHNRLYWYRQTLGQGPEFLTYFQNEAQLEKSRLLSDRFSAERPKGSFSTLEIQRTEQGDSAMYLCASSFLSYSGEQFFGPGTRLTVL.

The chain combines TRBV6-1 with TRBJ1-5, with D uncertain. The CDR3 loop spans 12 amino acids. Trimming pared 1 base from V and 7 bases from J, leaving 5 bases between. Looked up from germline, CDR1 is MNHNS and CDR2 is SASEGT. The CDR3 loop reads CASSEGSQPQHF. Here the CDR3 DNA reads TGTGCCAGCAGTGAAGGGAGCCAGCCCCAGCATTTT.

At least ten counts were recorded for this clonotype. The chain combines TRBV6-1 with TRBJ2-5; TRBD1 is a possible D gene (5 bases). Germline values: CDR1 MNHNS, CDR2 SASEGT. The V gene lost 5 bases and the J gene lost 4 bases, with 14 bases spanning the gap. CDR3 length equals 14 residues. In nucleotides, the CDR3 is TGTGCCAGCAGTCAGGGTCAGGCGCGAGAGACCCAGTACTTC. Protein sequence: CASSQGQARETQYF.

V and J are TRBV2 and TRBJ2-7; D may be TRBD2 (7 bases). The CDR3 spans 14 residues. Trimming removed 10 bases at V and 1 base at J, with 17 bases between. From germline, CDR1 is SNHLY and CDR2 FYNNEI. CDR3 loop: CATKGGAHSYEQYF. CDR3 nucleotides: TGTGCCACCAAGGGGGGGGCCCATTCCTACGAGCAGTACTTC. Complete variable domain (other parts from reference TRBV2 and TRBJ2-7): EPEVTQTPSHQVTQMGQEVILRCVPISNHLYFYWYRQILGQKVEFLVSFYNNEISEKSEIFDDQFSVERPDGSNFTLKIRSTKLEDSAMYFCATKGGAHSYEQYFGPGTRLTVT.

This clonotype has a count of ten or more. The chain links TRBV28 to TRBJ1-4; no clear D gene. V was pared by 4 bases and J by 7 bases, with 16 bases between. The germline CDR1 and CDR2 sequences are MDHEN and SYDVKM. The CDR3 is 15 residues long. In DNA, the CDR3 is TGTGCCAGCAGTTCCGGACGACGATTAGGTGAAAAACTGTTTTTT. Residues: CASSSGRRLGEKLFF.

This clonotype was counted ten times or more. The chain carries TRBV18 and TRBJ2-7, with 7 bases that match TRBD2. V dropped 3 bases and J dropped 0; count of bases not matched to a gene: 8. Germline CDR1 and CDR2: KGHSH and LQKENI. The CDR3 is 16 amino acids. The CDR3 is CASSPRGEGRSYEQYF. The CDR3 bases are TGTGCCAGCTCACCTCGCGGGGAGGGGCGCTCCTACGAGCAGTACTTC. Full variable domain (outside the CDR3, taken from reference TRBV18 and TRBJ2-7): NAGVMQNPRHLVRRRGQEARLRCSPMKGHSHVYWYRQLPEEGLKFMVYLQKENIIDESGMPKERFSAEFPKEGPSILRIQQVVRGDSAAYFCASSPRGEGRSYEQYFGPGTRLTVT.

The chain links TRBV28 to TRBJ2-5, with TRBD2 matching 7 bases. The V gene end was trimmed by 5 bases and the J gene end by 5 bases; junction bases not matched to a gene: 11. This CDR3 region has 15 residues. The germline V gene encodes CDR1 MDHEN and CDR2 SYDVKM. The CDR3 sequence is CASSRSYAGVETQYF. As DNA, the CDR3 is TGTGCCAGCAGTCGCTCCTATGCGGGAGTGGAGACCCAGTACTTC.

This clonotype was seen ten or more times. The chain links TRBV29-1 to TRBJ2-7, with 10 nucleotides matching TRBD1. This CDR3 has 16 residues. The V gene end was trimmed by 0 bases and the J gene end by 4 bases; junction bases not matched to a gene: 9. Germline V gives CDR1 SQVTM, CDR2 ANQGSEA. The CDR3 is CSVEDRLDRGLYEQYF. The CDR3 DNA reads TGCAGCGTTGAAGATCGGCTGGACAGGGGGTTGTACGAGCAGTACTTC.